This paragraph reports one T cell receptor (beta chain). This clone has only one observation. This receptor's antigen is unknown. Base quality data are lacking; no much larger clone is found one base away. This sample was taken from a study of control samples from healthy donors and cancer patients (dated by TCRdb to 2019 to 2021). Library preparation used the immunoSEQ multiplex PCR assay. Here the immuneACCESS table is served through TCRdb, limited to in-frame sequences with V and J called. Missing clones are a known gap in these copies; in checked studies unresolved V genes cover under half, and the rest lacks a known reason. For this sample there are about 110,000 clones; more than 85% appear just once. The ten largest clones represent 17% of the sample. The V end loses 0 bases and the J end loses 8 bases, and a stretch of 7 bases separates them. The CDR3, cysteine through phenylalanine, is 12 amino acids long. Only the CDR3 DNA is retained, 36 bases long and in frame from the first base. In the germline V gene, CDR1 corresponds to MNHEY and CDR2 to SVGAGI.

Sequencing was carried out using blood. This TCR was recovered from a woman in her fifties or sixties in good health. The chain is made from TRBV6-5 and TRBJ1-2; confidence is insufficient to name the D gene. The CDR3 protein: CASSYSPGGYTF. The DNA reads TGTGCCAGCAGTTACTCCCCGGGCGGCTACACCTTC.